This T cell receptor (beta chain) derives from a study of T-cell memory formation after mild COVID-19. Study context: TCR clusters were mostly confined to one donor each.

Regarding this clonotype: The antigen remains undetermined.

Constant-segment primers served in 5'RACE that generated TCR alpha and TCR beta cDNA libraries bearing sample barcodes and UMIs. One entry per CDR3 protein, called by TCRdb with MiXCR from the 5' RACE reads. The sample has 85,000 to 120,000 distinct CDR3 sequences, more than 15% seen once. The study's findings and limits: CD4+ contracting clones lay mainly in CM and EM, CD8+ ones in EMRA.

Germline CDR1 LGHNA, CDR2 YSLEER. V lost 0 bases and J lost 4; bases outside the gene matches: 5. This CDR3 has 16 amino acids. The specimen sequenced was PBMCs or a T cell subset sorted from them (not recorded which). This clonotype was obtained from an adult woman who had mild COVID-19 (a few samples of this study predate the infection). Cell type and time point are not known. The chain combines TRBV4-3 with TRBJ2-1; the match to TRBD2 covers 8 bases. DNA of the CDR3: TGCGCCAGCAGCCAAGATGCCGGGACTAGTTACAATGAGCAGTTCTTC. This encodes CASSQDAGTSYNEQFF.